The 10 T cell receptor beta chains given below trace back to one sample, sequenced in a study of memory CD4+ T cells and cytomegalovirus serostatus. Data came from immunoSEQ multiplex PCR; TCRdb stores just in-frame clones and leaves some out. The sample shows around 76,000 clones, 75% to 85% of them seen only once. Single viable CD3+CD4+CD8-CD45RO+ cells were sorted as the memory CD4+ T cells. Sequencing used memory CD4+ T cells from blood. All receptors come from an adult in good health and CMV-seropositive.

CDR3 nucleotide sequence: TGCGCCACCAAGGCTAGTGAAGCTTTCTTT. Amino acids: CATKASEAFF. V gene TRBV10-1 combines with J gene TRBJ1-1; D unresolved. Trimming cost V 10 bases and J 7 bases, with 10 bases left between them. Germline values: CDR1 WNHNN, CDR2 SYGVQD (reference sequence). The CDR3 consists of 10 residues.

V gene TRBV5-4 combines with J gene TRBJ2-3, with 7 bases that match TRBD2. This CDR3 region has 13 residues. Unmatched junction bases numbered 3, after V lost 5 bases and J lost 3 bases. CDR1 and CDR2 (germline): SGHNT, YYREEE (reference sequence). The CDR3 reads CASRVAGTDTQYF. The DNA for the CDR3 is TGTGCCAGCAGGGTAGCGGGTACAGATACGCAGTATTTT.

The chain is built from TRBV4-2 and TRBJ1-4, with D unresolved. The CDR3 is 17 amino acids. Between the trimmed V and J ends, which lost 0 bases and 7 bases, there was a span of 18 bases. The germline V gene has CDR1 LGHNA and CDR2 YNFKEQ. CDR3 region: CASSQDSIAVRSEKLFF. CDR3 DNA: TGTGCCAGCAGCCAAGATTCTATAGCAGTCCGATCTGAAAAACTGTTTTTT.

The CDR3 sequence: CASSLGGTLNTEAFF. The CDR3 DNA is TGTGCCAGCAGCTTAGGGGGGACCTTGAACACTGAAGCTTTCTTT. The V and J genes are TRBV11-3 and TRBJ1-1, with D possibly TRBD1 on 5 matching bases. Germline CDR1 reads SGHNT; CDR2 reads YENEEA. CDR3 length: 15 residues. V was shortened by 1 base and J by 0 bases, with 9 bases between the two germline ends.

The gene calls are TRBV28 and TRBJ1-2; no reliable D call. The CDR3 length is 14 residues. V lost 4 bases, J lost 8 bases, and 17 bases lay in between. Per germline, CDR1 MDHEN and CDR2 SYDVKM. The CDR3 region is CASSYPGIKGGYTF. The CDR3 bases are TGTGCCAGCAGTTACCCGGGCATAAAGGGCGGCTACACCTTC.

This clone turned up a few times. J is TRBJ1-2 and V is TRBV4-3, with D unresolved. The V end lost 4 bases, the J end lost 2 bases, and 8 bases lay between the germline ends. The CDR3 extends over 13 amino acids. CDR1 and CDR2 from the germline V gene are LGHNA and YSLEER. CDR3 sequence reads: CASSPLTNYGYTF. CDR3 in DNA: TGCGCCAGCAGCCCACTGACCAACTATGGCTACACCTTC.

This chain uses TRBV2 with TRBJ2-7; D not certain. V lost 6 bases and J 3 bases, leaving 9 bases between the germline ends. The CDR3 runs to 12 residues. Germline V CDR1 and CDR2: SNHLY, FYNNEI. The CDR3 sequence: CASRGRVYEQYF. CDR3 bases: TGTGCCAGCAGAGGACGGGTCTACGAGCAGTACTTC.

The V gene is TRBV13, the J gene TRBJ2-5; D tentatively fits TRBD1 or TRBD2 (5 bases each). The germline CDR1 and CDR2 sequences are PRHDT and FYEKMQ (reference sequence). The CDR3 spans 18 residues. Trimming removed 1 base at V and 1 base at J, with 19 bases between. This chain's CDR3 is CASSLVEGIGATQETQYF. The CDR3 nucleotides are TGTGCCAGCAGCTTAGTAGAGGGGATAGGGGCGACCCAAGAGACCCAGTACTTC. The variable domain in full, with the rest retrieved from reference TRBV13 and TRBJ2-5, is AAGVIQSPRHLIKEKRETATLKCYPIPRHDTVYWYQQGPGQDPQFLISFYEKMQSDKGSIPDRFSAQQFSDYHSELNMSSLELGDSALYFCASSLVEGIGATQETQYFGPGTRLLVL.

This chain joins TRBV19 and TRBJ2-7; D remains ambiguous. The V end lost 5 bases, the J end lost 7 bases, and 21 bases lay between the germline ends. The CDR3 contains 15 residues. In germline, CDR1 is LNHDA, CDR2 SQIVND (reference sequence). CDR3 bases: TGTGCCAGTAGTTTCGGACCGTCTTTATCCTGGGAGCAGTACTTC. This translates into CASSFGPSLSWEQYF.

The chain combines TRBV11-3 with TRBJ1-2, with no clear D. V was trimmed by 4 bases and J by 2 bases, leaving 8 bases between them. CDR3 length: 13 residues. Germline V lookup: CDR1 SGHNT, CDR2 YENEEA. The CDR3 sequence is CASSSRRNYGYTF. The CDR3 region has the DNA TGTGCCAGCAGCTCACGACGGAACTATGGCTACACCTTC.